This entry concerns a single T cell receptor beta chain. At one of its ends the junction is not consistent with the germline gene, which may arise from a read error. TCR beta cDNA was made from roughly 500 ng total RNA with a constant-region primer. Construction of TCR beta libraries relied on three successive nested multiplex PCR rounds employing slightly modified ARM-PCR. Researchers ran the first two PCR rounds for 9 to 10 cycles each with TRBV1-TRBV30 forward primers and a C-beta reverse primer. TCRdb reprocessed the multiplex PCR reads via MiXCR and lists one record per CDR3 protein. The sample contains hundreds of thousands of distinct CDR3 sequences, around three fifths of which appear only once. Germline DNA was also extracted, and blood RNA was taken from unsorted whole blood. The sample is drawn from a study of tumor-infiltrating lymphocytes in primary liver carcinoma. Overall study: Resection treated the patients' primary liver carcinoma.

CDR1 is MNHEY and CDR2 is SVGAGI in the germline V gene. The CDR3 extends over 15 amino acids. The source is a middle-aged man with primary liver carcinoma and hepatitis B virus infection. V and J are TRBV6-5 and TRBJ2-2, with D possibly matching TRBD1 (5 bases). Sample: peripheral blood. DNA of the CDR3: TGTGGCAGCAGTGCCCAGGGCGCGAACACCGGGGAGCTGTTTTTT. It translates to CGSSAQGANTGELFF.